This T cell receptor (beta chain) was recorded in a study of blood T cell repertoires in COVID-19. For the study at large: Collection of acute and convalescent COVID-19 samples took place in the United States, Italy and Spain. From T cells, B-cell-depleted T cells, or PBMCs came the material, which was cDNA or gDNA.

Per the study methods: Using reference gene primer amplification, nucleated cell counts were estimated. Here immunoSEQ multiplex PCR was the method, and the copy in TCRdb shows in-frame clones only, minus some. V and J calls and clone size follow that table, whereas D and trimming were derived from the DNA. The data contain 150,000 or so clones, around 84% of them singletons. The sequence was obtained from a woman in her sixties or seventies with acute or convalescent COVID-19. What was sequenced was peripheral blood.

The CDR3 DNA follows: TGTGCCAGCAGCGTAGTACCGGGGGGCCGTACAGATACGCAGTATTTT. Translating gives CASSVVPGGRTDTQYF. The rearrangement uses TRBV9 and TRBJ2-3; a weak D match, TRBD2 (7 bases). The CDR3 has 16 amino acids. Between the trimmed V and J ends, which lost 0 bases and 3 bases, there was a span of 14 bases. Germline CDR1 and CDR2: SGDLS and YYNGEE. Full variable domain (remainder filled in from reference TRBV9 and TRBJ2-3): DSGVTQTPKHLITATGQRVTLRCSPRSGDLSVYWYQQSLDQGLQFLIQYYNGEERAKGNILERFSAQQFPDLHSELNLSSLELGDSALYFCASSVVPGGRTDTQYFGPGTRLTVL.